These 23 T cell receptor beta chains were all obtained from the same sample, sequenced in a study of T cell repertoires in cytomegalovirus infection. These receptors have no known antigen. TCRdb reanalysed the reads using MiXCR and keeps one entry per CDR3 protein. The sample lists about 920,000 distinct CDR3 sequences; around 32% were seen once. The material was cultured CD8+ T cells from PBMCs, obtained from culture after CMV antigen stimulation. The receptors shown here come from a human donor in good health (CMV status not recorded). Some clones in this sample may be carry-over from other donors' samples.

The chain couples TRBV4-2 to TRBJ1-5; 8 nucleotides match TRBD1. The germline V gene has CDR1 LGHNA and CDR2 YNFKEQ. V shed 1 base and J 7 bases; nucleotides not matched to a gene: 6. CDR3 size: 15 residues. The CDR3 nucleotides are TGTGCCAGCAGCCAAGGACAGGGGAAGGGCCAGCCCCAGCATTTT. Protein: CASSQGQGKGQPQHF.

This clonotype was seen a handful of times. The chain links TRBV27 to TRBJ2-7, with D possibly TRBD1 on 6 matching bases. This CDR3 comprises 15 residues. CDR1 is MNHEY, CDR2 SMNVEV, per germline (reference sequence). V was shortened by 2 bases and J by 2 bases, with 13 bases between the two germline ends. The CDR3 DNA is TGTGCCAGCAGTTTAGAGGTGGGACAAGCCTACGAGCAGTACTTC. Translated, it gives CASSLEVGQAYEQYF.

In nucleotides, the CDR3 is TGTGCCATCAGTGCTCGCGGGGGGAGGACCTCCTACAATGAGCAGTTCTTC. It is translated as CAISARGGRTSYNEQFF. The chain is built from TRBV10-3 and TRBJ2-1, with 8 bases matching TRBD2. Looked up from germline, CDR1 is ENHRY and CDR2 is SYGVKD. The CDR3 contains 17 residues. V shed 4 bases and J 0 bases; nucleotides not matched to a gene: 8.

The chain combines TRBV29-1 with TRBJ2-7, with 8 bases identical to TRBD2. Germline V CDR1 and CDR2: SQVTM, ANQGSEA. The CDR3 runs to 13 residues. After removal of 1 base from V and 2 bases from J, the junction contained 1 base not matched to a gene. The CDR3, as DNA: TGCAGCGTTGAAGGCGGGGGGACCTACGAGCAGTACTTC. Amino acid sequence: CSVEGGGTYEQYF.

V gene TRBV20-1 combines with J gene TRBJ2-2; tentatively, D is TRBD2 (6 bases). Trimming left V 6 bases short and J 7 bases short, with 15 bases between. CDR1 and CDR2 from the germline V gene are DFQATT and SNEGSKA (reference sequence). The CDR3 spans 13 residues. CDR3 sequence reads: CSAKWGLLGELFF. The CDR3 nucleotides read TGCAGTGCCAAATGGGGACTCCTCGGGGAGCTGTTTTTT.

This sequence joins TRBV20-1 and TRBJ1-6; 7 bases align to TRBD1. The CDR3 is made up of 18 amino acids. Germline-derived CDR1 and CDR2 are DFQATT and SNEGSKA (reference sequence). The V segment lost 0 bases and the J segment 6 bases; nucleotides outside the gene matches: 14. In nucleotides, the CDR3 is TGCAGTGCTAGAGACCGGCCAGGGGGACTTTCTGTTAATTCACCCCTCCACTTT. Translation: CSARDRPGGLSVNSPLHF.

This sequence joins TRBV6-5 and TRBJ2-7, with D possibly being TRBD2 (6 bases). The CDR3 sequence is 16 residues long. CDR1 and CDR2 from the germline V gene are MNHEY and SVGAGI. Deletions cut 2 bases from V and 3 bases from J, with 17 bases between. For the CDR3, the DNA is TGTGCCAGCAGTTACGGGTCAGGAGGGGAGGTCTACGAGCAGTACTTC. This gives the protein CASSYGSGGEVYEQYF.

Turning to this clonotype: This could be a read error, since a much larger clone is one nucleotide away. The rearrangement links TRBV7-9 to TRBJ2-1, with 7 nucleotides matching TRBD1. The germline gives CDR1 SEHNR, CDR2 FQNEAQ (reference sequence). V lost 3 bases, J lost 6 bases, and 11 bases stayed unmatched. The CDR3 length is 16 residues. The chain's CDR3 is CASSFMTGLVGNEQFF. Here the CDR3 DNA reads TGTGCCAGCAGCTTTATGACAGGGCTAGTGGGCAATGAGCAGTTCTTC.

This clonotype was found once. This sequence joins TRBV24-1 and TRBJ2-2; tentative D call: TRBD1 (6 bases). The CDR3 has 13 residues. Germline V lookup: CDR1 KGHDR, CDR2 SFDVKD. Trimming removed 10 bases at V and 6 bases at J, with 14 bases between. CDR3 sequence: CATQGLKAGELFF. The CDR3 coding sequence is TGTGCCACTCAGGGGTTAAAGGCCGGGGAGCTGTTTTTT.

This clonotype appeared many times. The chain couples TRBV7-9 to TRBJ2-4, with 10 bases aligning to TRBD1. V gave up 5 bases and J gave up 7 bases; unmatched junction bases: 11. CDR1 and CDR2 from the germline V gene are SEHNR and FQNEAQ (reference sequence). This CDR3 comprises 16 residues. The CDR3 region has the DNA TGTGCCAGCAGCGATTTTCGGACAGGGGGACTTAACATTCAGTACTTC. Protein sequence: CASSDFRTGGLNIQYF.

This clonotype was seen only a few times. V gene TRBV10-3 combines with J gene TRBJ2-3; 7 nucleotides match TRBD2. The V and J ends lost 10 bases and 2 bases, in that order; junction bases with no gene match: 9. Germline CDR1 and CDR2: ENHRY and SYGVKD. This CDR3 has 14 amino acids. The CDR3 bases are TGTGCCACCACGACTAGCCTCCTCACAGATACGCAGTATTTT. As protein: CATTTSLLTDTQYF.

This clonotype was counted many times. The chain carries TRBV20-1 and TRBJ1-5, with TRBD1 as a possible D gene (5 bases). The V end lost 1 base, the J end lost 3 bases, and 7 bases lay between the germline ends. From germline, CDR1 is DFQATT and CDR2 SNEGSKA (reference sequence). The CDR3 contains 13 residues. CDR3 nucleotides: TGCAGTGCTAGAGGACAGCACAATCAGCCCCAGCATTTT. It translates to CSARGQHNQPQHF.

The chain combines TRBV7-9 with TRBJ2-5; TRBD2 aligns across 9 bases. Germline-derived CDR1 and CDR2 are SEHNR and FQNEAQ (reference sequence). The CDR3 covers 14 residues. Trimming cost V 11 bases and J 5 bases; bases outside gene matches: 12. CDR3 bases: TGTGCCGGCAAGGAGCGGGGGGCCCAGGAGACCCAGTACTTC. Translating gives CAGKERGAQETQYF. The full variable domain, its missing parts supplied by reference TRBV7-9 and TRBJ2-5, is DTGVSQNPRHKITKRGQNVTFRCDPISEHNRLYWYRQTLGQGPEFLTYFQNEAQLEKSRLLSDRFSAERPKGSFSTLEIQRTEQGDSAMYLCAGKERGAQETQYFGPGTRLLVL.

The CDR3: CASSYVGVQETQYF. The CDR3 bases are TGTGCCAGCAGTTACGTCGGGGTCCAAGAGACCCAGTACTTC. The V call is TRBV6-5, the J call TRBJ2-5; D might be TRBD2 (5 bases). Germline V gives CDR1 MNHEY, CDR2 SVGAGI. The CDR3 sequence is 14 residues long. Trimming took off 2 bases at V and 1 base at J, with 8 bases between the two ends.

There are a few counts of this clonotype. DNA of the CDR3: TGCAGTGCGGGAGGGGGGTCGGGGACCCAGTACTTC. This codes for CSAGGGSGTQYF. The chain joins TRBV20-1 to TRBJ2-5, with a possible D match to TRBD2 (7 bases). V dropped 6 bases and J dropped 7 bases, with 15 bases sitting between them. Germline CDR1 is DFQATT and CDR2 is SNEGSKA (reference sequence). CDR3 length: 12 amino acids.

The chain is built from TRBV2 and TRBJ1-1; D call uncertain. CDR3 length equals 14 residues. Trimming stripped 10 bases from V and 2 bases from J, with 17 bases between. CDR1 and CDR2 (germline): SNHLY, FYNNEI. DNA of the CDR3: TGTGCCAACCCCGACACCCCGGGAAACACTGAAGCTTTCTTT. Protein product: CANPDTPGNTEAFF. Variable domain in full (rest from reference TRBV2 and TRBJ1-1): EPEVTQTPSHQVTQMGQEVILRCVPISNHLYFYWYRQILGQKVEFLVSFYNNEISEKSEIFDDQFSVERPDGSNFTLKIRSTKLEDSAMYFCANPDTPGNTEAFFGQGTRLTVV.

This clonotype has only a few counts. The gene calls are TRBV27 and TRBJ2-1; 7 positions agree with TRBD1. The CDR3 is 16 residues long. Germline CDR1 reads MNHEY; CDR2 reads SMNVEV (reference sequence). V was clipped by 0 bases and J by 4 bases; unmatched bases: 6. This CDR3 reads CASSLSGTATYNEQFF. In DNA form, the CDR3 reads TGTGCCAGCAGTTTATCCGGGACAGCTACATACAATGAGCAGTTCTTC.

The chain carries TRBV7-2 and TRBJ2-6; TRBD1 matches 9 bases. The CDR3 length is 18 residues. Losses at the gene ends were 4 bases for V and 8 bases for J; bases not matched to a gene: 15. Germline V lookup: CDR1 SGHTA, CDR2 FQGNSA. For the CDR3, the DNA is TGTGCCAGCAGCTCGCCCGGGACAGGGTATAACGGGACCAACGTCCTGACTTTC. It specifies CASSSPGTGYNGTNVLTF.

This clonotype was seen a few times. J is TRBJ1-5 and V is TRBV7-6, with D maybe TRBD1 (5 bases). Germline V gene lookup returns CDR1 SGHVS and CDR2 FNYEAQ. The CDR3 is 15 residues long. Trimming removed 6 bases at V and 3 bases at J, with 15 bases between. This CDR3 is CASRPGPGPNQPQHF. The CDR3 nucleotides are TGTGCCAGCAGACCTGGTCCGGGACCCAATCAGCCCCAGCATTTT. The full variable domain, rest sourced from reference TRBV7-6 and TRBJ1-5, is GAGVSQSPRYKVTKRGQDVALRCDPISGHVSLYWYRQALGQGPEFLTYFNYEAQQDKSGLPNDRFSAERPEGSISTLTIQRTEQRDSAMYRCASRPGPGPNQPQHFGDGTRLSIL.

This sequence joins TRBV28 and TRBJ2-3; 10 nucleotides line up with TRBD2. V dropped 3 bases and J dropped 2; count of bases not matched to a gene: 8. Germline values: CDR1 MDHEN, CDR2 SYDVKM. The CDR3 totals 17 residues. CDR3 sequence: CASSFSLAGETTDTQYF. The CDR3 coding sequence is TGTGCCAGCAGTTTTTCCCTAGCGGGGGAGACCACAGATACGCAGTATTTT.

This clonotype was detected a few times. The DNA for the CDR3 is TGTGCCAGCAGCTTAGAGGCTAGCGGGGTGTACGAGCAGTACTTC. It translates to CASSLEASGVYEQYF. V is TRBV7-9 and J is TRBJ2-7; 9 nucleotides match TRBD2. J lost 4 bases, V lost 1 base, and 5 bases had no gene match. Germline-derived CDR1 and CDR2 are SEHNR and FQNEAQ (reference sequence). The CDR3 runs to 15 residues.

V gene TRBV12-3 or TRBV12-4 combines with J gene TRBJ1-2; TRBD1 matches 9 bases. This CDR3 is 15 amino acids long. V dropped 5 bases and J dropped 3; count of bases not matched to a gene: 7. The CDR3: CASSKTGQGHYGYTF. The DNA of the CDR3 is TGTGCCAGCAGTAAGACCGGACAGGGGCACTATGGCTACACCTTC.

The chain combines TRBV10-3 with TRBJ2-3; TRBD2 matches 9 bases. Germline V gene lookup returns CDR1 ENHRY and CDR2 SYGVKD. V was clipped by 0 bases and J by 6 bases; unmatched bases: 4. This CDR3 spans 15 amino acids. CDR3: CAISESISGGDTQYF. The DNA for the CDR3 is TGTGCCATCAGTGAGTCGATTAGCGGGGGTGATACGCAGTATTTT.